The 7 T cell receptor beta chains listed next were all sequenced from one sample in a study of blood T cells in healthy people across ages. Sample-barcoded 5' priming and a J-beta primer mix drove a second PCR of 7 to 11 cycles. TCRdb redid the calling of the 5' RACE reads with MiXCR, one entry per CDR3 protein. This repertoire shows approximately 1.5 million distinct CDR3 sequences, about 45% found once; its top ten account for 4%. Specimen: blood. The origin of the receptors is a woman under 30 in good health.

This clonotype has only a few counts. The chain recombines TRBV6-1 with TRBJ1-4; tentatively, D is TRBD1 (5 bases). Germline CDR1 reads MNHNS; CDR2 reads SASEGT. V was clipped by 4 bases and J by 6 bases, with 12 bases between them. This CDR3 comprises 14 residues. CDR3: CASSGQGGYEKLFF. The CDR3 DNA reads TGTGCCAGCAGTGGTCAGGGCGGGTATGAAAAACTGTTTTTT.

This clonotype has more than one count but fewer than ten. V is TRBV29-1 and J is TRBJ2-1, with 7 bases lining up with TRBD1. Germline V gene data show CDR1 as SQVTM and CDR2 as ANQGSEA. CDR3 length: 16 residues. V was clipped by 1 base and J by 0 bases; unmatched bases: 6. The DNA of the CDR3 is TGCAGCGTTGAAGTGGGACAGCTCCGCTCCTACAATGAGCAGTTCTTC. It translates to CSVEVGQLRSYNEQFF.

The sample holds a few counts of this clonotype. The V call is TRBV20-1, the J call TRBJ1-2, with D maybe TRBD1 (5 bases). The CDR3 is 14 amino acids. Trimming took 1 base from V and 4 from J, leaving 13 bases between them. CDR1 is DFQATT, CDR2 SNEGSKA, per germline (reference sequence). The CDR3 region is CSARVTGLVYGYTF. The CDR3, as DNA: TGCAGTGCTAGAGTCACGGGGCTCGTCTATGGCTACACCTTC.

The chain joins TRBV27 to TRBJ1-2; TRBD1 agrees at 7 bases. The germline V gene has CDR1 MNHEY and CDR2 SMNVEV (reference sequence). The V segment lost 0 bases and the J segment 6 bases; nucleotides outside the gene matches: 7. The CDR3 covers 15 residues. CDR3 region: CASSLSEDRKNGYTF. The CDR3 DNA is TGTGCCAGCAGTTTATCGGAGGACAGGAAGAATGGCTACACCTTC.

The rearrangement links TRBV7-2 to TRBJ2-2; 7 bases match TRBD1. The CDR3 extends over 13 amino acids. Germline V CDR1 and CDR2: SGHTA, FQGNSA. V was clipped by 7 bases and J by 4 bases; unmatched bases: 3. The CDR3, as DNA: TGTGCCAGCAAGAGGGGGCGCACCGGGGAGCTGTTTTTT. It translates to CASKRGRTGELFF.

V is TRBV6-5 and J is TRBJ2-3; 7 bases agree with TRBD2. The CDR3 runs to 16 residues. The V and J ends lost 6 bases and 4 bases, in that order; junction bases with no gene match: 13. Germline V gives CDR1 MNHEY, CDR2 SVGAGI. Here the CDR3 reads CASSRSAGPPADTQYF. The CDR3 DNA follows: TGTGCCAGCAGCCGTTCAGCGGGACCCCCGGCAGATACGCAGTATTTT.

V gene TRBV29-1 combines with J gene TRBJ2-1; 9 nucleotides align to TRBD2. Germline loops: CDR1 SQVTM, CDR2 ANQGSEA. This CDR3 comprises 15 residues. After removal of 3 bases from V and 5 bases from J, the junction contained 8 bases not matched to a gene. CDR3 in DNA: TGCAGCGTTGAGAAGGGCGGGAGGGCCCACAATGAGCAGTTCTTC. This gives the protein CSVEKGGRAHNEQFF.